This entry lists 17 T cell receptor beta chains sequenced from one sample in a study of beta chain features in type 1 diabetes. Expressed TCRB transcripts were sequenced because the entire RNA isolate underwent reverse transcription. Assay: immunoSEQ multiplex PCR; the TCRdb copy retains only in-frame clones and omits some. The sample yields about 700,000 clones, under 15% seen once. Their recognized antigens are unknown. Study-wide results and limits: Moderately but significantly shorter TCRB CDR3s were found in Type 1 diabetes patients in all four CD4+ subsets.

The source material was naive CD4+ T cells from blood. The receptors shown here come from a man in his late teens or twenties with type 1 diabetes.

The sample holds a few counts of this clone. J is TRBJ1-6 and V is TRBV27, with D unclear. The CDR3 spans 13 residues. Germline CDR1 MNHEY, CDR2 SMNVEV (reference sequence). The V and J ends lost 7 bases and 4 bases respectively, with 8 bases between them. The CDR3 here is CASTWGYNSPLHF. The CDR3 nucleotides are TGTGCCAGCACCTGGGGTTATAATTCACCCCTCCACTTT.

The CDR3 loop is CASSLRDTNSPLHF. The CDR3 bases are TGTGCCAGCAGCTTAAGGGACACTAATTCACCCCTCCACTTT. This rearrangement joins TRBV7-2 to TRBJ1-6; tentative D call: TRBD1 (6 bases). The CDR3 sequence is 14 residues long. Per germline, CDR1 SGHTA and CDR2 FQGNSA. V was clipped by 2 bases and J by 6 bases, with 8 bases between them.

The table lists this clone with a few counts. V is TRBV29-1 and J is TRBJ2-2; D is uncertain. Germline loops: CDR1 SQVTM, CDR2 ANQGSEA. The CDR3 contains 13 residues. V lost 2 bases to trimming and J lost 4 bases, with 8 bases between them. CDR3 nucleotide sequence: TGCAGCGTTGAACAGGAGACCACCGGGGAGCTGTTTTTT. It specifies CSVEQETTGELFF.

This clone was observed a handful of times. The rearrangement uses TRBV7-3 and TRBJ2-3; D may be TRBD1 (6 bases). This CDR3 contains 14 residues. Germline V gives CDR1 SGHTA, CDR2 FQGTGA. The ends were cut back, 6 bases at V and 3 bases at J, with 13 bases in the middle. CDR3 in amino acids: CASSWGRQTDTQYF. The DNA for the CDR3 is TGTGCCAGCAGTTGGGGGCGGCAGACAGATACGCAGTATTTT.

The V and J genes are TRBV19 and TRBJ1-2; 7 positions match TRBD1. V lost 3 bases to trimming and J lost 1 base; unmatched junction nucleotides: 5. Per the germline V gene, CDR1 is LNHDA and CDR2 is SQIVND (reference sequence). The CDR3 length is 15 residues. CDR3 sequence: CASSIGQADNYGYTF. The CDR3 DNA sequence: TGTGCCAGTAGTATTGGACAGGCCGATAACTATGGCTACACCTTC.

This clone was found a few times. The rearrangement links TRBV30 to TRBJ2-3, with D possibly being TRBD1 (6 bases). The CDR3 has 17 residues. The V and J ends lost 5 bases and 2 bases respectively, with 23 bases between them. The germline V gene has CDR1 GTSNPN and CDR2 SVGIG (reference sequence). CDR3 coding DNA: TGTGCCTGGGCCCGAGATTGGCTACAGGGTCCCACAGATACGCAGTATTTT. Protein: CAWARDWLQGPTDTQYF.

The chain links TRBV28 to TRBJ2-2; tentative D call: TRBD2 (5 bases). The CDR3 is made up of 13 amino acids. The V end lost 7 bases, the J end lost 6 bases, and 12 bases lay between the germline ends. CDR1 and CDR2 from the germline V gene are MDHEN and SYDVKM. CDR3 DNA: TGTGCCAGCACCGACCAGGAGGCCGGGGAGCTGTTTTTT. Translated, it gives CASTDQEAGELFF.

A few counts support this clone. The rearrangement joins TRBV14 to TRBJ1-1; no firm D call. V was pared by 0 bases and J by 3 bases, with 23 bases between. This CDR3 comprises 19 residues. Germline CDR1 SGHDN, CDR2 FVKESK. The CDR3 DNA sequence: TGTGCCAGCAGCCAAGATAAGTTTCGGGAGGCCGGGTCTGACACTGAAGCTTTCTTT. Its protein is CASSQDKFREAGSDTEAFF.

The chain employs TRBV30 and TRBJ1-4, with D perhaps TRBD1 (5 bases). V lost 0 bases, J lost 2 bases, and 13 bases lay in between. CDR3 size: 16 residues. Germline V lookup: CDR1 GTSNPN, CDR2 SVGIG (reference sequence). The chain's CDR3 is CAWSVRLTATNEKLFF. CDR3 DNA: TGTGCCTGGAGTGTACGGCTGACAGCGACTAATGAAAAACTGTTTTTT.

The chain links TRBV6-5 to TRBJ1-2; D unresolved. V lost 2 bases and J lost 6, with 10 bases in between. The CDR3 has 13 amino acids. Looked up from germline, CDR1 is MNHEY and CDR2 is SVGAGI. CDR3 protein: CASSYTRVDGYTF. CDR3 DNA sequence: TGTGCCAGCAGTTACACGAGGGTGGATGGCTACACCTTC.

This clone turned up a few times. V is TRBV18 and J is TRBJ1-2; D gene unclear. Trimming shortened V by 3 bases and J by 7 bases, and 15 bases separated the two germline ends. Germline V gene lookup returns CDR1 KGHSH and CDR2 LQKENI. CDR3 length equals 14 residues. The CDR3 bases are TGTGCCAGCTCACCTTCCTCCGGGGAGCCTGGCTACACCTTC. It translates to CASSPSSGEPGYTF.

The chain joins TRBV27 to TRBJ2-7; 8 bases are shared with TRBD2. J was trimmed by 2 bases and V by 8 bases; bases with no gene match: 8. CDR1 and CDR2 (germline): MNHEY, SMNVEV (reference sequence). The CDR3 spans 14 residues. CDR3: CASGPAGDPYEQYF. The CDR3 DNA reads TGTGCCAGCGGGCCAGCGGGGGATCCCTACGAGCAGTACTTC.

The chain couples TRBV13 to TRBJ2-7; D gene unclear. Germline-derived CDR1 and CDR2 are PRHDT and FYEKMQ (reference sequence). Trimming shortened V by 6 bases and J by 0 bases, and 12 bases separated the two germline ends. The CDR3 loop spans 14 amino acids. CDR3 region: CASRPRTSSYEQYF. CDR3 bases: TGTGCCAGCAGGCCCCGAACCAGCTCCTACGAGCAGTACTTC.

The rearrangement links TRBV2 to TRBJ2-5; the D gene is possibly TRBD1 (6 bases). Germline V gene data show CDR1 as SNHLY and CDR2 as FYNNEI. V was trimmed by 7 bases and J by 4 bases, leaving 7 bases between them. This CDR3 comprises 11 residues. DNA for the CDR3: TGTGCCAGCATGACAGGAGAGACCCAGTACTTC. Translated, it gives CASMTGETQYF.

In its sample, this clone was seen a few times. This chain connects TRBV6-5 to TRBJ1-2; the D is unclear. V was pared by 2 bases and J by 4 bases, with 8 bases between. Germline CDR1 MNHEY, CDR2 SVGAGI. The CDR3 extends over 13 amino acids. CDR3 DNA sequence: TGTGCCAGCAGTTACGCGGCAGGCTATGGCTACACCTTC. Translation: CASSYAAGYGYTF.

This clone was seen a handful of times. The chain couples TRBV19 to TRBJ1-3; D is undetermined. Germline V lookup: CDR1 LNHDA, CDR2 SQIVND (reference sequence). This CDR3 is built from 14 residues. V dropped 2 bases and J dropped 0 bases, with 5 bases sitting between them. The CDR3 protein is CASSIIDSGNTIYF. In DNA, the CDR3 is TGTGCCAGTAGTATAATCGACTCTGGAAACACCATATATTTT.

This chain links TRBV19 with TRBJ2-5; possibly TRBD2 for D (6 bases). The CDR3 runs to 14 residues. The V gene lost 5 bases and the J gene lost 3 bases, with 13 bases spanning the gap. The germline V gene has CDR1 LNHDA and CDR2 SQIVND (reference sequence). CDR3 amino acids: CASSPAGLEETQYF. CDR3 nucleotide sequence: TGTGCCAGTAGTCCGGCGGGGCTAGAAGAGACCCAGTACTTC.